What follows are 28 T cell receptor beta chains derived from one specimen sequenced in a study of cytomegalovirus exposure and HLA in healthy donors. It was with 60 Vbeta and 13 Jbeta primers that the PCR ran. Sequencing used immunoSEQ multiplex PCR; TCRdb keeps in-frame clones, though not all of them. This sample carries approximately 140,000 clones, roughly 84% of them seen once, and the ten largest clones take 2% to 3%. The specimen sequenced was PBMCs. The receptors come from a man aged 45 to 65 in good health and CMV-seronegative.

This clone was detected only once. J is TRBJ2-7 and V is TRBV25-1; maybe TRBD1 (5 bases). Trimming cost V 3 bases and J 11 bases, with 17 bases left between them. The CDR3 is made up of 13 amino acids. The V gene's germline CDR1 is MGHDK and CDR2 SYGVNS. CDR3 region: CASSDRGQGREYF. CDR3 in DNA: TGTGCCAGCAGTGACAGAGGTCAGGGTCGGGAGTACTTC.

This chain uses TRBV27 with TRBJ1-6; no clear D. Per the germline V gene, CDR1 is MNHEY and CDR2 is SMNVEV (reference sequence). The CDR3 has 16 amino acids. V was clipped by 3 bases and J by 0 bases, with 9 bases between them. The CDR3 loop reads CASSFYESSYNSPLHF. In DNA, the CDR3 is TGTGCCAGCAGTTTTTATGAGAGCTCCTATAATTCACCCCTCCACTTT.

This chain connects TRBV9 to TRBJ2-7; TRBD2 agrees at 9 bases. The germline V gene has CDR1 SGDLS and CDR2 YYNGEE. V dropped 1 base and J dropped 2; count of bases not matched to a gene: 4. This CDR3 contains 15 residues. The CDR3 coding sequence is TGTGCCAGCAGCGTAAGCGGGGGGACTACCTACGAGCAGTACTTC. Its protein is CASSVSGGTTYEQYF. Using reference TRBV9 and TRBJ2-7 for the parts outside the CDR3, the full variable domain is DSGVTQTPKHLITATGQRVTLRCSPRSGDLSVYWYQQSLDQGLQFLIQYYNGEERAKGNILERFSAQQFPDLHSELNLSSLELGDSALYFCASSVSGGTTYEQYFGPGTRLTVT.

V is TRBV2 and J is TRBJ1-2; D might be TRBD1 (5 bases). Germline loops: CDR1 SNHLY, CDR2 FYNNEI. Trimming stripped 1 base from V and 5 bases from J, with 14 bases between. The CDR3 has 15 amino acids. CDR3 in DNA: TGTGCCAGCAGTGAAGATGCCGGGGGTGGGTATGGCTACACCTTC. As protein: CASSEDAGGGYGYTF.

The rearrangement links TRBV27 to TRBJ1-5, with D unresolved. V was clipped by 0 bases and J by 8 bases, with 11 bases between them. The CDR3 has 14 amino acids. Germline-derived CDR1 and CDR2 are MNHEY and SMNVEV (reference sequence). The CDR3, as DNA: TGTGCCAGCAGTTTATCGAGCTCGCTAAAGCCCCAGCATTTT. It encodes CASSLSSSLKPQHF.

Details on this clone: Other DNA sequences from this sample encode an identical CDR3 as well. V is TRBV30 and J is TRBJ1-2; D gene uncertain. The CDR3 is 12 residues long. Germline CDR1 is GTSNPN and CDR2 is SVGIG (reference sequence). The V and J ends lost 0 bases and 6 bases respectively, with 8 bases between them. The CDR3, as DNA: TGTGCCTGGAGTGTATCGGGGAATGGCTACACCTTC. Its translation: CAWSVSGNGYTF.

V is TRBV5-4 and J is TRBJ1-2; TRBD1 might be the D (5 bases). The length of the CDR3 is 13 residues. Germline V lookup: CDR1 SGHNT, CDR2 YYREEE (reference sequence). V was clipped by 7 bases and J by 6 bases, with 16 bases between them. The CDR3 here is CASGGVRGDGYTF. The DNA for the CDR3 is TGTGCCAGCGGGGGGGTTAGAGGGGATGGCTACACCTTC.

This rearrangement joins TRBV7-3 to TRBJ2-1; 11 nucleotides align to TRBD1. Germline V gene sequence: CDR1 SGHTA, CDR2 FQGTGA. J was trimmed by 7 bases and V by 4 bases; bases with no gene match: 6. CDR3 length: 15 residues. The CDR3, as DNA: TGTGCCAGCAGCTGGGGACAGGGGGGAACAAATGAGCAGTTCTTC. Translation gives CASSWGQGGTNEQFF. The full variable domain, rest sourced from reference TRBV7-3 and TRBJ2-1, is GAGVSQTPSNKVTEKGKYVELRCDPISGHTALYWYRQSLGQGPEFLIYFQGTGAADDSGLPNDRFFAVRPEGSVSTLKIQRTERGDSAVYLCASSWGQGGTNEQFFGPGTRLTVL.

The V and J genes are TRBV5-1 and TRBJ2-5; D may be TRBD1 (6 bases). The CDR3 extends over 13 amino acids. Germline values: CDR1 SGHRS, CDR2 YFSETQ. The V and J ends lost 4 bases and 1 base respectively, with 8 bases between them. The CDR3 reads CASSPDSQETQYF. The CDR3 nucleotides are TGCGCCAGCAGCCCGGACAGCCAAGAGACCCAGTACTTC. Variable domain in full (rest from reference TRBV5-1 and TRBJ2-5): KAGVTQTPRYLIKTRGQQVTLSCSPISGHRSVSWYQQTPGQGLQFLFEYFSETQRNKGNFPGRFSGRQFSNSRSEMNVSTLELGDSALYLCASSPDSQETQYFGPGTRLLVL.

This clone came up once. V is TRBV19 and J is TRBJ1-6; D perhaps matches TRBD1 (6 bases). Trimming removed 5 bases at V and 7 bases at J, with 15 bases between. The CDR3 is 15 amino acids. Looked up from germline, CDR1 is LNHDA and CDR2 is SQIVND (reference sequence). CDR3 in amino acids: CASSSFRGRNSPLHF. Written as DNA, the CDR3 is TGTGCCAGTAGTTCCTTCAGGGGTCGGAATTCACCCCTCCACTTT.

The chain recombines TRBV7-9 with TRBJ2-7, with unresolved D. The V end lost 3 bases, the J end lost 0 bases, and 15 bases lay between the germline ends. Germline CDR1 reads SEHNR; CDR2 reads FQNEAQ (reference sequence). The CDR3 is 16 amino acids. CDR3 DNA: TGTGCCAGCAGCTTTGGTGGCGCGTCTAGCTCCTACGAGCAGTACTTC. Protein product: CASSFGGASSSYEQYF.

This clone was recorded once. V is TRBV27 and J is TRBJ1-5; D is undetermined. V lost 0 bases and J 2 bases, leaving 5 bases between the germline ends. CDR1 and CDR2 (germline): MNHEY, SMNVEV (reference sequence). CDR3 length: 14 amino acids. The CDR3 reads CASSLSGGNQPQHF. In DNA form, the CDR3 reads TGTGCCAGCAGTTTATCGGGAGGCAATCAGCCCCAGCATTTT.

The chain recombines TRBV4-1 with TRBJ2-3; D is ambiguous. The CDR3 runs 15 residues. Germline CDR1 reads MGHRA; CDR2 reads YSYEKL. Between the trimmed V and J ends, which lost 2 bases and 1 base, there was a span of 10 bases. CDR3 DNA: TGCGCCAGCAGCCAAATCTTCCAGGGCACAGATACGCAGTATTTT. This encodes CASSQIFQGTDTQYF.

The rearrangement joins TRBV7-3 to TRBJ2-1; possible D gene TRBD2, 6 bases. Germline lookup yields CDR1 SGHTA and CDR2 FQGTGA. V lost 5 bases to trimming and J lost 4 bases, with 9 bases between them. CDR3 size: 13 residues. CDR3 nucleotides: TGTGCCAGCAGCCTCCGGGAGTACAATGAGCAGTTCTTC. As protein: CASSLREYNEQFF.

The rearrangement uses TRBV25-1 and TRBJ2-3, with 9 bases identical to TRBD1. V lost 2 bases to trimming and J lost 4 bases; unmatched junction nucleotides: 4. Germline CDR1 is MGHDK and CDR2 is SYGVNS. The CDR3 extends over 15 amino acids. The CDR3, as DNA: TGTGCCAGCAGTGAAAGGGACAGGGTTTCAGATACGCAGTATTTT. Translated, it gives CASSERDRVSDTQYF.

In its sample, this clone was seen once. The J gene is TRBJ1-6, the V gene TRBV10-3, with D maybe TRBD1 (5 bases). CDR1 and CDR2 (germline): ENHRY, SYGVKD. The CDR3 is 13 amino acids. With 0 bases removed from V and 12 bases from J, the gap between germline ends came to 9 bases. In DNA form, the CDR3 reads TGTGCCATCAGTGAGTCTGGGGCCCAACCCCTCCACTTT. It codes for CAISESGAQPLHF.

The rearrangement joins TRBV2 to TRBJ2-1, with 9 bases aligning to TRBD1. Germline CDR1 and CDR2: SNHLY and FYNNEI. The CDR3 sequence is 14 residues long. Trimming at V came to 7 bases and at J to 7 bases, leaving 8 bases not matched to a gene. The DNA of the CDR3 is TGTGCCAGCAAGACCCGGGACAGGGTTAATGAGCAGTTCTTC. It encodes CASKTRDRVNEQFF.

V gene TRBV18 combines with J gene TRBJ2-7; 12 bases match TRBD2. CDR3 length: 15 residues. V lost 4 bases to trimming and J lost 1 base; unmatched junction nucleotides: 2. Per the germline V gene, CDR1 is KGHSH and CDR2 is LQKENI. The CDR3 protein is CASSLTSGRSYEQYF. The CDR3 nucleotides are TGTGCCAGCTCACTAACTAGCGGGAGGTCCTACGAGCAGTACTTC.

This rearrangement joins TRBV28 to TRBJ2-7, with 13 bases lining up with TRBD2. This CDR3 is built from 14 residues. CDR1 is MDHEN, CDR2 SYDVKM, per germline. Germline trimming cut 6 bases from V and 7 bases from J; bases unmatched to any gene: 6. CDR3 nucleotides: TGTGCCAGCAGCTCAGAGGGACTAGCGGGAGAGCAGTACTTC. As protein: CASSSEGLAGEQYF. Based on the CDR3 plus reference TRBV28 and TRBJ2-7, the full variable domain is DVKVTQSSRYLVKRTGEKVFLECVQDMDHENMFWYRQDPGLGLRLIYFSYDVKMKEKGDIPEGYSVSREKKERFSLILESASTNQTSMYLCASSSEGLAGEQYFGPGTRLTVT.

J is TRBJ2-6 and V is TRBV6-5; no firm D call. The CDR3 contains 14 residues. Germline V lookup: CDR1 MNHEY, CDR2 SVGAGI. V lost 6 bases and J 0 bases, leaving 6 bases between the germline ends. The DNA of the CDR3 is TGTGCCAGCAGCCGTTCCTCTGGGGCCAACGTCCTGACTTTC. This codes for CASSRSSGANVLTF.

V and J are TRBV27 and TRBJ1-5; perhaps TRBD1 as D (6 bases). The CDR3 spans 15 residues. Trimming left V 4 bases short and J 4 bases short, with 14 bases between. The germline CDR1 and CDR2 sequences are MNHEY and SMNVEV (reference sequence). Here the CDR3 reads CASSYADRPNQPQHF. CDR3 DNA sequence: TGTGCCAGCAGTTACGCTGACAGGCCGAATCAGCCCCAGCATTTT.

This clone was detected a few times. The J gene is TRBJ2-5, the V gene TRBV29-1; TRBD1 might be the D (6 bases). The J call could be wrong; TRBJ2-7 is a better fit for the DNA end. In germline, CDR1 is SQVTM, CDR2 ANQGSEA. This CDR3 is built from 11 residues. The CDR3: CSVGDTYEQYF. The CDR3 DNA is TGCAGCGTTGGGGACACCTACGAGCAGTACTTC.

J is TRBJ1-2 and V is TRBV5-1; D may be TRBD1 (6 bases). Trimming pared 1 base from V and 5 bases from J, leaving 15 bases between. Per germline, CDR1 SGHRS and CDR2 YFSETQ. The CDR3 contains 15 residues. CDR3 loop: CASSLNWGGTYGYTF. Written as DNA, the CDR3 is TGCGCCAGCAGCTTGAATTGGGGGGGCACTTATGGCTACACCTTC. The whole variable domain, remainder taken from reference TRBV5-1 and TRBJ1-2, is KAGVTQTPRYLIKTRGQQVTLSCSPISGHRSVSWYQQTPGQGLQFLFEYFSETQRNKGNFPGRFSGRQFSNSRSEMNVSTLELGDSALYLCASSLNWGGTYGYTFGSGTRLTVV.

V usage is TRBV5-1 and J usage is TRBJ1-6; possibly TRBD1 for D (6 bases). Trimming removed 4 bases at V and 6 bases at J, with 11 bases between. The CDR3 covers 14 residues. Germline values: CDR1 SGHRS, CDR2 YFSETQ. The CDR3 sequence: CASSDGQINSPLHF. CDR3 nucleotide sequence: TGCGCCAGCAGCGATGGACAGATTAATTCACCCCTCCACTTT.

The chain uses TRBV2 and TRBJ2-7; TRBD1 agrees at 9 bases. This CDR3 comprises 13 residues. Per germline, CDR1 SNHLY and CDR2 FYNNEI. Trimming cost V 6 bases and J 4 bases; bases outside gene matches: 4. The CDR3 DNA follows: TGTGCCAGCAGGGGGACAGGGTTATACGAGCAGTACTTC. Its translation: CASRGTGLYEQYF.

The count of this clone is one. This rearrangement joins TRBV19 to TRBJ2-3; D might be TRBD2 (7 bases). Trimming shortened V by 10 bases and J by 2 bases, and 22 bases separated the two germline ends. The germline V gene has CDR1 LNHDA and CDR2 SQIVND (reference sequence). The CDR3 loop spans 16 amino acids. CDR3 in amino acids: CATSGGSNLHTDTQYF. Written as DNA, the CDR3 is TGTGCCACCTCGGGGGGCTCGAACCTTCACACAGATACGCAGTATTTT.

The V and J genes are TRBV9 and TRBJ2-7; D may be TRBD1 (5 bases). This CDR3 has 14 residues. From germline, CDR1 is SGDLS and CDR2 YYNGEE. V was clipped by 0 bases and J by 2 bases, with 9 bases between them. Here the CDR3 reads CASSVAQAPYEQYF. CDR3 nucleotide sequence: TGTGCCAGCAGCGTAGCACAGGCCCCCTACGAGCAGTACTTC.

The count of this clone is one. The V call is TRBV10-3, the J call TRBJ2-7; TRBD2 might be the D (5 bases). The CDR3 consists of 14 residues. Deletions cut 0 bases from V and 2 bases from J, with 8 bases between. Germline V gene lookup returns CDR1 ENHRY and CDR2 SYGVKD. The chain's CDR3 is CAISESRDAYEQYF. The CDR3 region has the DNA TGTGCCATCAGTGAGTCCCGGGATGCCTACGAGCAGTACTTC.